The 16 T cell receptor beta chains given below trace back to one sample, sequenced in a study of blood T cells in healthy people across ages. Primers used in a second PCR of roughly 6 to 11 cycles were a sample-barcoded 5' primer and a J-beta primer mix. TCRdb used MiXCR to reprocess the 5' RACE reads, holding one entry per CDR3 protein. The repertoire has about 1.6 million distinct CDR3 sequences, roughly 30% of them found once; the top ten carry approximately 11%. The sequenced material came from blood. Receptor source: a woman younger than 45 in good health.

This clonotype was recorded once. This chain links TRBV20-1 with TRBJ1-6; TRBD1 agrees at 8 bases. Trimming at V came to 8 bases and at J to 7 bases, leaving 7 bases not matched to a gene. In germline, CDR1 is DFQATT, CDR2 SNEGSKA (reference sequence). The CDR3 spans 13 residues. This CDR3 reads CSPGGQGNSPLHF. The CDR3 DNA reads TGCAGTCCTGGAGGACAGGGAAATTCACCCCTCCACTTT.

The genes are TRBV28 and TRBJ2-2; TRBD2 matches 10 bases. Trimming cost V 7 bases and J 5 bases; bases outside gene matches: 19. This CDR3 is 19 amino acids long. From germline, CDR1 is MDHEN and CDR2 SYDVKM. In DNA form, the CDR3 reads TGTGCCAGCACTTCCTCTAGCGGGAGAGCGGGGGAGGGGACCGGGGAGCTGTTTTTT. It translates to CASTSSSGRAGEGTGELFF.

The chain combines TRBV5-4 with TRBJ1-1, with 7 bases lining up with TRBD1. This CDR3 is 15 amino acids long. Germline CDR1 is SGHNT and CDR2 is YYREEE (reference sequence). Trimming cost V 5 bases and J 3 bases; bases outside gene matches: 10. The CDR3 sequence: CASRYSGGLYTEAFF. The CDR3 DNA follows: TGTGCCAGCAGATACTCAGGGGGTCTGTACACTGAAGCTTTCTTT.

The genes are TRBV20-1 and TRBJ1-1, with unresolved D. Germline CDR1 and CDR2: DFQATT and SNEGSKA (reference sequence). This CDR3 is built from 14 residues. V was shortened by 5 bases and J by 1 base, with 14 bases between the two germline ends. CDR3 DNA sequence: TGCAGTGCTTCCGGAGGTGGGTGGAACACTGAAGCTTTCTTT. Amino acids: CSASGGGWNTEAFF.

The chain carries TRBV5-5 and TRBJ2-7, with D possibly called TRBD1 or TRBD2 (5 bases each). CDR1 is SGHKS and CDR2 is YYEKEE in the germline V gene (reference sequence). The CDR3 has 15 amino acids. V was trimmed by 4 bases and J by 6 bases, leaving 20 bases between them. This chain's CDR3 is CASSASGTGGSEQYF. DNA for the CDR3: TGTGCCAGCAGCGCCTCCGGGACGGGTGGCTCCGAGCAGTACTTC. Full variable domain (rest looked up from reference TRBV5-5 and TRBJ2-7): DAGVTQSPTHLIKTRGQQVTLRCSPISGHKSVSWYQQVLGQGPQFIFQYYEKEERGRGNFPDRFSARQFPNYSSELNVNALLLGDSALYLCASSASGTGGSEQYFGPGTRLTVT.

The J gene is TRBJ1-4, the V gene TRBV4-1; 12 nucleotides line up with TRBD1. With 6 bases clipped from V and 8 bases from J, the junction kept 7 bases outside the gene matches. This CDR3 is 15 amino acids long. Germline V CDR1 and CDR2: MGHRA, YSYEKL. DNA of the CDR3: TGCGCCAGCAGACGGACCGGGACAGGGGGCGAAAAACTGTTTTTT. Encoded protein: CASRRTGTGGEKLFF.

The V call is TRBV6-2 or TRBV6-3, the J call TRBJ1-2; 7 bases agree with TRBD1. Germline V gene data show CDR1 as MNHEY and CDR2 as SVGEGT. This CDR3 spans 11 amino acids. After removal of 10 bases from V and 8 bases from J, the junction contained 7 bases not matched to a gene. The CDR3, as DNA: TGTGCCATACAGGGGTTCGACGGCTACACCTTC. Encoded protein: CAIQGFDGYTF.

This clonotype has more than one count but fewer than ten. The chain recombines TRBV2 with TRBJ2-5; D is uncertain. Trimming removed 4 bases from V and 1 base from J, with 10 bases in between. Germline V gene data show CDR1 as SNHLY and CDR2 as FYNNEI. This CDR3 is 14 amino acids long. The CDR3 loop is CASSGGDTQETQYF. CDR3 in DNA: TGTGCCAGCAGTGGAGGAGACACCCAAGAGACCCAGTACTTC.

The J gene is TRBJ2-7, the V gene TRBV5-1; the D call may be TRBD1 or TRBD2 (5 bases each). Germline CDR1 is SGHRS and CDR2 is YFSETQ. This CDR3 spans 15 amino acids. With 5 bases removed from V and 3 bases from J, the gap between germline ends came to 18 bases. The CDR3 DNA reads as TGCGCCAGCAGTTGGGTTGGGGACGGAATCTACGAGCAGTACTTC. It yields the protein CASSWVGDGIYEQYF.

DNA for the CDR3: TGTGCCAGCAGTTTAGGTCAGGGGGCGCCGGGAGGGCCGTACAATGAGCAGTTCTTC. Its protein is CASSLGQGAPGGPYNEQFF. The chain combines TRBV27 with TRBJ2-1, with D perhaps being TRBD1 or TRBD2 (8 bases each). V was trimmed by 2 bases and J by 4 bases, leaving 24 bases between them. The CDR3 length is 19 residues. Germline-derived CDR1 and CDR2 are MNHEY and SMNVEV (reference sequence).

This clonotype was seen only a few times. The chain employs TRBV15 and TRBJ2-7, with 7 bases fitting TRBD1. The CDR3 runs 15 residues. CDR1 is LNHNV and CDR2 is YYDKDF in the germline V gene (reference sequence). After removal of 2 bases from V and 2 bases from J, the junction contained 6 bases not matched to a gene. The CDR3 is CATSRHRQGPYEQYF. The CDR3 DNA follows: TGTGCCACCAGCAGACATAGACAGGGTCCCTACGAGCAGTACTTC.

CDR3 sequence: CASSFGTRATNEKLFF. CDR3 bases: TGTGCCAGCAGCTTTGGGACAAGAGCAACTAATGAAAAACTGTTTTTT. This chain links TRBV12-3 or TRBV12-4 with TRBJ1-4; TRBD1 might be the D (6 bases). V lost 6 bases, J lost 0 bases, and 14 bases lay in between. This CDR3 region has 16 residues.

This clonotype came up a few times. An end of the junction differs from the germline gene, which may be a read error. The chain is built from TRBV7-2 and TRBJ2-7, with D perhaps TRBD1 (6 bases). This CDR3 is 13 amino acids long. In germline, CDR1 is SGHTA, CDR2 FQGNSA. The CDR3 DNA is TGTGCCTGCAGCTTAGGGGGACCTGACGAGCAGTACTTC. This gives the protein CACSLGGPDEQYF.

This clonotype appeared a few times. CDR3 DNA sequence: TGTGCCAGCAGCTTAGGCGGTGGGAAAGCAGATACGCAGTATTTT. Its protein product is CASSLGGGKADTQYF. This chain joins TRBV11-2 and TRBJ2-3; D gene uncertain. The ends were cut back, 1 base at V and 4 bases at J, with 12 bases in the middle. The CDR3 runs 15 residues. Germline-derived CDR1 and CDR2 are SGHAT and FQNNGV. Drawing the rest from reference TRBV11-2 and TRBJ2-3, the complete variable domain is EAGVAQSPRYKIIEKRQSVAFWCNPISGHATLYWYQQILGQGPKLLIQFQNNGVVDDSQLPKDRFSAERLKGVDSTLKIQPAKLEDSAVYLCASSLGGGKADTQYFGPGTRLTVL.

The chain carries TRBV12-3 or TRBV12-4 and TRBJ1-4; tentatively, D is TRBD1 (5 bases). The V end was cut by 1 base, the J end by 10 bases, with 10 bases between. The CDR3 totals 13 residues. This CDR3 is CASSLEGWGKLFF. The CDR3 nucleotides are TGTGCCAGCAGTTTAGAGGGGTGGGGAAAACTGTTTTTT.

This clonotype was detected once. The J gene is TRBJ2-6, the V gene TRBV19; 7 nucleotides line up with TRBD1. CDR3 length equals 18 residues. The J segment lost 0 bases and the V segment lost 5 bases, leaving 10 bases of the junction unmatched. Germline assignment: CDR1 LNHDA and CDR2 SQIVND (reference sequence). This CDR3 reads CASSVSWDSFSGANVLTF. The CDR3 DNA reads TGTGCCAGTAGTGTCAGCTGGGACAGCTTCTCTGGGGCCAACGTCCTGACTTTC.